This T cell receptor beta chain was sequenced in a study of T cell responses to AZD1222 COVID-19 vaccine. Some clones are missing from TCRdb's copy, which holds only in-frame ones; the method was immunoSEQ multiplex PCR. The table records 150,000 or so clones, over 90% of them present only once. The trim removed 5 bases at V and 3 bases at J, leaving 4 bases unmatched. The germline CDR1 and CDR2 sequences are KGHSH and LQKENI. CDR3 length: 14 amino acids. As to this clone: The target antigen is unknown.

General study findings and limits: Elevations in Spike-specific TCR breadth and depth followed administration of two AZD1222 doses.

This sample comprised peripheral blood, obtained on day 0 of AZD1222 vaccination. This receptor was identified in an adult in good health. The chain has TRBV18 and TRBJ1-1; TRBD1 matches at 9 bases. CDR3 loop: CASSNRDRDTEAFF. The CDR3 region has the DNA TGTGCCAGCTCAAACCGGGACAGGGACACTGAAGCTTTCTTT. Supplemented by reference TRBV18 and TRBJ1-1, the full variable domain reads NAGVMQNPRHLVRRRGQEARLRCSPMKGHSHVYWYRQLPEEGLKFMVYLQKENIIDESGMPKERFSAEFPKEGPSILRIQQVVRGDSAAYFCASSNRDRDTEAFFGQGTRLTVV.